What follows are 19 T cell receptor beta chains derived from one specimen sequenced in a study of CD8 T cells in Susac syndrome. It was with random hexamers that about 0.45 to 1 ug RNA was reverse transcribed. One entry per CDR3 protein, called by TCRdb with MiXCR from the immunoSEQ multiplex PCR reads. There are about 190,000 distinct CDR3 sequences in the sample; over 85% occur only once, and 0.095% to 0.12% lies in the top ten. The sequencing sample was made of CD4+ T cells from PBMCs. Source of these receptors: a human donor in good health.

V and J are TRBV27 and TRBJ1-1; the D is unclear. The CDR3 has 15 residues. In germline, CDR1 is MNHEY, CDR2 SMNVEV (reference sequence). V lost 5 bases and J 5 bases, leaving 18 bases between the germline ends. The CDR3, as DNA: TGTGCCAGCAGTCCAACGTCGACGTGGGGTACTGAAGCTTTCTTT. Translated: CASSPTSTWGTEAFF.

The genes are TRBV6-5 and TRBJ2-7, with D perhaps assigned TRBD1 or TRBD2 (5 bases each). There are 15 residues in the CDR3. V lost 6 bases to trimming and J lost 2 bases, with 17 bases between them. Germline lookup yields CDR1 MNHEY and CDR2 SVGAGI. The CDR3 protein is CASRSIPGPPYEQYF. The CDR3 DNA follows: TGTGCCAGCAGAAGCATACCGGGACCGCCCTACGAGCAGTACTTC.

This clonotype was recorded a few times. V gene TRBV12-3 or TRBV12-4 combines with J gene TRBJ2-5, with D unresolved. The V and J ends lost 2 bases and 2 bases respectively, with 6 bases between them. The CDR3 contains 13 residues. The CDR3 DNA is TGTGCCAGCAGTTTAAGGGCTCAAGAGACCCAGTACTTC. The encoded protein is CASSLRAQETQYF.

This clonotype has a single count. The V gene is TRBV29-1, the J gene TRBJ1-1, with TRBD1 matching 7 bases. This CDR3 has 13 amino acids. CDR1 SQVTM and CDR2 ANQGSEA come from the germline V gene. Unmatched junction bases numbered 6, after V lost 7 bases and J lost 1 base. Written as DNA, the CDR3 is TGCAGCGCGGATGCAGGGGGGAACACTGAAGCTTTCTTT. Amino acid sequence: CSADAGGNTEAFF.

This rearrangement joins TRBV20-1 to TRBJ1-2, with D unresolved. The CDR3 totals 12 residues. V lost 4 bases to trimming and J lost 5 bases, with 11 bases between them. The germline V gene encodes CDR1 DFQATT and CDR2 SNEGSKA (reference sequence). The CDR3 DNA reads TGCAGTGCTACCGAGGAAGTTTATGGCTACACCTTC. Amino acids: CSATEEVYGYTF.

V is TRBV6-6 and J is TRBJ2-7, with no clear D. Trimming removed 6 bases at V and 6 bases at J, with 15 bases between. The CDR3 totals 13 residues. Per germline, CDR1 MNHNY and CDR2 SVGAGI (reference sequence). The CDR3 sequence is CASSPPGSSEQYV. The CDR3 coding sequence is TGTGCCAGCAGCCCCCCCGGCTCTTCCGAGCAGTACGTC.

The gene calls are TRBV5-4 and TRBJ1-1; D unresolved. The ends were cut back, 1 base at V and 4 bases at J, with 17 bases in the middle. Germline CDR1 and CDR2: SGHNT and YYREEE (reference sequence). The CDR3 contains 16 residues. The CDR3 nucleotides are TGTGCCAGCAGCTTGTTAGGCACCCTCGGAGGCACTGAAGCTTTCTTT. It codes for CASSLLGTLGGTEAFF. The variable domain in full, with the rest retrieved from reference TRBV5-4 and TRBJ1-1, is ETGVTQSPTHLIKTRGQQVTLRCSSQSGHNTVSWYQQALGQGPQFIFQYYREEENGRGNFPPRFSGLQFPNYSSELNVNALELDDSALYLCASSLLGTLGGTEAFFGQGTRLTVV.

The chain carries TRBV7-9 and TRBJ2-1, with D possibly being TRBD1 or TRBD2 (5 bases each). Trimming took off 4 bases at V and 0 bases at J, with 13 bases between the two ends. CDR1 is SEHNR and CDR2 is FQNEAQ in the germline V gene (reference sequence). This CDR3 spans 16 amino acids. CDR3 nucleotide sequence: TGTGCCAGCAGCTACCTGGGACGGAGCTCCTACAATGAGCAGTTCTTC. This codes for CASSYLGRSSYNEQFF.

This sequence joins TRBV20-1 and TRBJ1-5; D possibly corresponds to TRBD1 (6 bases). Germline CDR1 and CDR2: DFQATT and SNEGSKA (reference sequence). The CDR3 extends over 17 amino acids. V was cut by 3 bases and J by 4 bases, with 22 bases left in between. The CDR3 loop reads CSASAGVVNRVNQPQHF. The DNA of the CDR3 is TGCAGTGCTAGCGCTGGGGTCGTCAACAGGGTAAATCAGCCCCAGCATTTT.

CDR3 sequence: CASSPDLGGETQYF. CDR3 nucleotides: TGTGCCAGCAGCCCAGACCTGGGGGGGGAGACCCAGTACTTC. The rearrangement uses TRBV3-1 and TRBJ2-5; TRBD2 matches 7 bases. CDR1 and CDR2 (germline): LGHDT, YNNKEL (reference sequence). This CDR3 spans 14 amino acids. V lost 4 bases, J lost 5 bases, and 7 bases stayed unmatched.

V gene TRBV20-1 combines with J gene TRBJ2-7, with TRBD2 matching over 10 bases. Germline CDR1 and CDR2: DFQATT and SNEGSKA (reference sequence). Trimming removed 6 bases from V and 6 bases from J; junction bases left unmatched: 8. The CDR3 extends over 13 amino acids. CDR3 residues: CSALLLAGVEQYV. CDR3 in DNA: TGCAGTGCACTCCTTCTAGCGGGAGTCGAGCAGTACGTC.

The chain employs TRBV24-1 and TRBJ2-7, with TRBD1 matching 7 bases. V gave up 4 bases and J gave up 2 bases; unmatched junction bases: 7. The germline V gene encodes CDR1 KGHDR and CDR2 SFDVKD. The CDR3 has 15 amino acids. CDR3 loop: CATSDPNRGAYEQYF. The DNA for the CDR3 is TGTGCCACCAGTGACCCTAACAGGGGAGCCTACGAGCAGTACTTC.

The DNA of the CDR3 is TGCAGCGTGTCGGACAGGGCGGAAAACACCATATATTTT. Its protein is CSVSDRAENTIYF. The V and J genes are TRBV29-1 and TRBJ1-3, with TRBD1 matching 8 bases. Per the germline V gene, CDR1 is SQVTM and CDR2 is ANQGSEA. This CDR3 is built from 13 residues. The trim removed 6 bases at V and 6 bases at J, leaving 7 bases unmatched. Based on the CDR3 plus reference TRBV29-1 and TRBJ1-3, the full variable domain is SAVISQKPSRDICQRGTSLTIQCQVDSQVTMMFWYRQQPGQSLTLIATANQGSEATYESGFVIDKFPISRPNLTFSTLTVSNMSPEDSSIYLCSVSDRAENTIYFGEGSWLTVV.

The chain has TRBV6-5 and TRBJ1-2; TRBD1 matches 7 bases. The CDR3 is made up of 13 amino acids. With V trimmed by 6 bases and J by 8 bases, 9 bases remained unmatched. In germline, CDR1 is MNHEY, CDR2 SVGAGI. CDR3 loop: CASRPTTGNGYTF. For the CDR3, the DNA is TGTGCCAGCAGGCCAACGACAGGGAACGGCTACACCTTC.

The V call is TRBV29-1, the J call TRBJ1-1; the match to TRBD1 covers 11 bases. Trimming took 6 bases from V and 5 from J; bases not matched to a gene: 8. Germline V gives CDR1 SQVTM, CDR2 ANQGSEA. This CDR3 is built from 14 residues. The CDR3, as DNA: TGCAGCGTCCTTCGGACAGGGGGCATGACTGAAGCTTTCTTT. The encoded protein is CSVLRTGGMTEAFF.

The V call is TRBV29-1, the J call TRBJ2-7; 11 positions agree with TRBD2. The CDR3 contains 16 residues. Per germline, CDR1 SQVTM and CDR2 ANQGSEA. V dropped 6 bases and J dropped 0; count of bases not matched to a gene: 10. The CDR3 loop is CSVGGLAGCPSYEQYV. CDR3 nucleotide sequence: TGCAGCGTCGGCGGACTAGCGGGTTGCCCCTCCTACGAGCAGTACGTC.

The chain recombines TRBV3-1 with TRBJ1-1; the D gene is possibly TRBD1 (5 bases). The CDR3 totals 13 residues. In germline, CDR1 is LGHDT, CDR2 YNNKEL (reference sequence). V lost 0 bases to trimming and J lost 4 bases, with 6 bases between them. CDR3 sequence: CASSQEGVTEAFF. CDR3 nucleotide sequence: TGTGCCAGCAGCCAAGAGGGGGTCACTGAAGCTTTCTTT.

This sequence joins TRBV20-1 and TRBJ2-5; D is undetermined. Trimming pared 0 bases from V and 5 bases from J, leaving 7 bases between. Germline lookup yields CDR1 DFQATT and CDR2 SNEGSKA (reference sequence). The CDR3 spans 12 residues. The CDR3 loop reads CSAREVLETQYF. The DNA of the CDR3 is TGCAGTGCTAGAGAGGTGCTTGAGACCCAGTACTTC.

The V call is TRBV6-5, the J call TRBJ2-1, with 12 bases aligning to TRBD2. Germline loops: CDR1 MNHEY, CDR2 SVGAGI. The CDR3 is made up of 17 amino acids. With V trimmed by 2 bases and J by 7 bases, 9 bases remained unmatched. The CDR3 region has the DNA TGTGCCAGCAGTTACCCTAGGACTAGCGGGACTATGAATGAGCAGTTCTTC. Protein sequence: CASSYPRTSGTMNEQFF.